Shown below are 12 T cell receptor beta chains from a single sample sequenced in a study of blood T cell repertoires in COVID-19. TCRdb's copy holds only in-frame clones and misses some; the assay was immunoSEQ multiplex PCR. The sample yields about 200,000 clones, approximately 85% seen once. The sequenced material came from peripheral blood. Receptors originate from an elderly woman with acute or convalescent COVID-19.

The chain links TRBV18 to TRBJ2-7; 8 nucleotides agree with TRBD1. CDR1 and CDR2 from the germline V gene are KGHSH and LQKENI. Losses at the gene ends were 3 bases for V and 3 bases for J; bases not matched to a gene: 4. The CDR3 extends over 14 amino acids. This CDR3 reads CASSPTGDRYEQYF. The DNA of the CDR3 is TGTGCCAGCTCACCGACAGGGGACCGCTACGAGCAGTACTTC.

The genes are TRBV10-1 and TRBJ2-7; 10 bases fit TRBD1. V shed 6 bases, J shed 7 bases, and the junction held 9 bases outside the gene matches. CDR1 and CDR2 (germline): WNHNN, SYGVQD (reference sequence). This CDR3 has 14 amino acids. In nucleotides, the CDR3 is TGCGCCAGCAGACCCGGGACAGGGGATCAAGAGCAGTACTTC. Translated, it gives CASRPGTGDQEQYF.

This clone appeared once. The rearrangement joins TRBV7-9 to TRBJ2-7; TRBD2 is a possible D gene (6 bases). Looked up from germline, CDR1 is SEHNR and CDR2 is FQNEAQ (reference sequence). Trimming took 5 bases from V and 0 from J, leaving 11 bases between them. This CDR3 contains 14 residues. This CDR3 reads CASSMSGLSYEQYF. The CDR3 DNA follows: TGTGCCAGCAGCATGAGCGGGCTCTCCTACGAGCAGTACTTC.

The CDR3 bases are TGTGCCAGCAGCGTAGGTGGACAGGGACCATACGAGCAGTACTTC. Its translation: CASSVGGQGPYEQYF. The chain is built from TRBV9 and TRBJ2-7, with TRBD1 matching 8 bases. The V segment lost 0 bases and the J segment 4 bases; nucleotides outside the gene matches: 6. The CDR3 length is 15 residues. Germline V gene sequence: CDR1 SGDLS, CDR2 YYNGEE.

V usage is TRBV9 and J usage is TRBJ2-1; possible D gene TRBD1, 6 bases. CDR1 SGDLS and CDR2 YYNGEE come from the germline V gene. This CDR3 has 15 residues. Trimming removed 2 bases at V and 4 bases at J, with 13 bases between. This CDR3 is CASSVSQGPYNEQFF. The CDR3 coding sequence is TGTGCCAGCAGCGTCTCACAGGGCCCTTACAATGAGCAGTTCTTC.

The rearrangement joins TRBV7-2 to TRBJ1-1, with 8 bases aligning to TRBD1. CDR1 SGHTA and CDR2 FQGNSA come from the germline V gene. V shed 6 bases and J 3 bases; nucleotides not matched to a gene: 9. The CDR3 extends over 15 amino acids. CDR3 DNA sequence: TGTGCCAGCAGAACACAGGGGGGCTTGGACACTGAAGCTTTCTTT. This translates into CASRTQGGLDTEAFF.

This sequence joins TRBV30 and TRBJ2-1, with 12 bases that match TRBD2. After removal of 8 bases from V and 12 bases from J, the junction contained 14 bases not matched to a gene. CDR1 and CDR2 from the germline V gene are GTSNPN and SVGIG (reference sequence). This CDR3 has 14 residues. CDR3 residues: CARKVSSGRAGQFF. CDR3 DNA sequence: TGTGCCCGGAAGGTGTCTAGCGGGAGGGCCGGGCAGTTCTTC.

The J gene is TRBJ1-6, the V gene TRBV28; 7 bases align to TRBD1. This CDR3 contains 15 residues. CDR1 MDHEN and CDR2 SYDVKM come from the germline V gene. Trimming at V came to 5 bases and at J to 9 bases, leaving 10 bases not matched to a gene. The CDR3 DNA sequence: TGTGCCAGCAGTCCAGTAGACAGGGTTTCTTCACCCCTCCACTTT. Its protein product is CASSPVDRVSSPLHF.

This chain links TRBV2 with TRBJ1-5; TRBD1 matches 10 bases. In germline, CDR1 is SNHLY, CDR2 FYNNEI. This CDR3 comprises 13 residues. V trimming: 9 bases; J trimming: 2 bases; junction bases outside the gene matches: 1. The CDR3 loop reads CARGTGGNQPQHF. Here the CDR3 DNA reads TGTGCCAGGGGGACAGGGGGCAATCAGCCCCAGCATTTT. Variable domain in full (rest from reference TRBV2 and TRBJ1-5): EPEVTQTPSHQVTQMGQEVILRCVPISNHLYFYWYRQILGQKVEFLVSFYNNEISEKSEIFDDQFSVERPDGSNFTLKIRSTKLEDSAMYFCARGTGGNQPQHFGDGTRLSIL.

There are many counts of this clone. The DNA of the CDR3 is TGTGCCAGTAGTCCAAGGACATTATACACTGAAGCTTTCTTT. It is translated as CASSPRTLYTEAFF. J is TRBJ1-1 and V is TRBV19; D perhaps matches TRBD1 (5 bases). V lost 5 bases and J lost 3, with 13 bases in between. This CDR3 comprises 14 residues. CDR1 is LNHDA, CDR2 SQIVND, per germline (reference sequence).

The genes are TRBV28 and TRBJ1-5; D is unresolved. The V end lost 6 bases, the J end lost 6 bases, and 9 bases lay between the germline ends. CDR3 length: 12 residues. Germline V gene data show CDR1 as MDHEN and CDR2 as SYDVKM. The CDR3 region has the DNA TGTGCCAGCAGAGTCGTCGGTCAGCCCCAGCATTTT. It translates to CASRVVGQPQHF.

The rearrangement uses TRBV6-5 and TRBJ1-1; 8 positions match TRBD1. Germline assignment: CDR1 MNHEY and CDR2 SVGAGI. J was trimmed by 5 bases and V by 2 bases; bases with no gene match: 7. This CDR3 comprises 15 residues. The CDR3 DNA reads TGTGCCAGCAGTTACCTCAGGGGGCTAGGGACTGAAGCTTTCTTT. This gives the protein CASSYLRGLGTEAFF.